This T cell receptor beta chain was captured in a study of blood T cells in healthy people across ages (dated by TCRdb to 2015 to 2017). For the study in its entirety: In model experiments, template switching captured about one uniquely barcoded TCR beta cDNA molecule for every two T cells. Age-related changes in TCR beta repertoire diversity were measured in the study by deep sequencing normalized with unique cDNA molecular identifiers. To avoid experimental bias, donors of different ages were randomly spread across the sequencing lanes. The study analyzed two additional independent replicas of 1 million unique cDNA reads from the same blood draw for two donors, one aged 18 to 29 and one aged 80 or older. The donors were divided into four age groups: young (average approximately 17 years), middle-aged (about 39), aged (62) and long-lived (roughly 86).

What the study reported, not specific to this receptor: Observed TCR beta diversity per million T cells fell roughly linearly with age, and a significant reduction was already apparent by age around 40. Compared with the aged group, the long-lived group had more naive CD4+ T cells, fewer expanded clones and increased TCR diversity, a pattern suggesting age selection. There was a strong correlation between observed TCR beta diversity and the percentage of naive T cells measured by flow cytometry. Estimates of total diversity based on one million sequenced T cells were regarded as lower bounds and as underestimates. Because the CMV infection status of the donors was unknown, age-related changes in expanded clonotypes may potentially have been confounded. Bulk unsorted PBMC profiling prevented conclusive comparison of naive and antigen-experienced compartments.

About this clonotype: Its antigen is unknown. Base qualities are not at hand, and no much larger clone is one base apart.

The library was made by 5' RACE. Instrument on record: Illumina HiSeq 2500. The second PCR ran for about 7 to 11 cycles and used a J-beta primer mix along with a sample-barcoded 5' primer. Each TCR beta cDNA molecule received a unique molecular identifier from a template-switch 5' adaptor carrying 12 random nucleotides. Each sample yielded at least 3 million CDR3-containing paired-end reads. First-strand cDNA was synthesized from all RNA with the Mint cDNA synthesis kit, primed by a TRBC-specific oligonucleotide. After uracil-DNA glycosylase treatment, a first 18-cycle PCR used universal primers M1SS and BC2_uni_R on all cDNA. The original methods were these. For normalization, 1 million high-quality reads were randomly selected from each sample, with every read carrying a distinct molecular identifier. Instead of being binned into consensus sequences, reads that shared molecular identifiers were thrown out. MiTCR, with a Q25 quality threshold and the strictest error-elimination algorithm, was used for CDR3 identification, clonotype clustering and error correction. A nonparametric unseen species model with Euler transformation was used to estimate lower-bound total TCR beta diversity. TCRdb redid the processing of the public reads, applying fastp at Q25 and MiXCR, and retained in-frame beta chains. Under each unique CDR3 protein, matching rows form one entry showing the most common genes and DNA. These V and J calls rely on TCRdb rather than the paper's analysis. The sample table contains about 1,800,000 distinct CDR3 sequences; only one count was recorded for roughly 28% of them. The ten largest clonotypes hold 7% to 9% of the sample.

The donors were some 39 Caucasian individuals from Russia, aged roughly 6 to 100 years, who were systemically healthy. Each donor gave about 9.7 milliliters of peripheral blood, drawn into EDTA-treated Vacutainer tubes. Ficoll-Paque density-gradient centrifugation was used to isolate PBMCs, with at least 6.5 million per sample. Trizol reagent was used to extract total RNA from the PBMCs, yielding at least 6 micrograms per sample. Naive CD45RAhigh/CD27high T cell percentages were measured by flow cytometry on a PBMC aliquot from every donor. The TCR was taken from a woman aged 25 to 39 in good health. Sequencing used blood.

The encoded CDR3 is CASSRQAGNYGYTF. The nucleotide sequence reads as follows: TGTGCCAGCAGCCGACAGGCGGGGAACTATGGCTACACCTTC. The chain is encoded by TRBV5-4 joined to TRBJ1-2; a tentative D match to TRBD1 spans 6 bases. V lost 4 bases and J lost 2 bases; the stretch between them is 12 bases long. The germline V gene (reference sequence) specifies SGHNT as CDR1 and YYREEE as CDR2. The cysteine opens and the phenylalanine closes a CDR3 of 14 amino acids. CDR3 DNA is the only sequence kept; it has 42 bases, read in frame from the first base. When the CDR3 is completed using the reference TRBV5-4 and TRBJ1-2 genes on either side, the full variable domain is ETGVTQSPTHLIKTRGQQVTLRCSSQSGHNTVSWYQQALGQGPQFIFQYYREEENGRGNFPPRFSGLQFPNYSSELNVNALELDDSALYLCASSRQAGNYGYTFGSGTRLTVV.